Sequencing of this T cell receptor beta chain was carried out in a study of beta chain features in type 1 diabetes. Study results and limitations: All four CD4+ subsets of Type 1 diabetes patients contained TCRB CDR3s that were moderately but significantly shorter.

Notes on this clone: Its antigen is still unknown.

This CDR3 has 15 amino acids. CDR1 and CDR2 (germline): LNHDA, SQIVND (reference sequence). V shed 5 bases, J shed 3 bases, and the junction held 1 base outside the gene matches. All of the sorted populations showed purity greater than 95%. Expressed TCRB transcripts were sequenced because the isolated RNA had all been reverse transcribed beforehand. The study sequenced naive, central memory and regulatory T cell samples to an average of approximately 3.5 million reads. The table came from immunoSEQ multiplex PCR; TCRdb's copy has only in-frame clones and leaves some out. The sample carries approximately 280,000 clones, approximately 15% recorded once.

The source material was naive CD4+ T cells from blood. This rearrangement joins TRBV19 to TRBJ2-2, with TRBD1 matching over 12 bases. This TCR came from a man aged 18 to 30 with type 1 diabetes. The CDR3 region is CASSGTGGYTGELFF. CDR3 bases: TGTGCCAGTAGTGGGACAGGGGGCTACACCGGGGAGCTGTTTTTT.